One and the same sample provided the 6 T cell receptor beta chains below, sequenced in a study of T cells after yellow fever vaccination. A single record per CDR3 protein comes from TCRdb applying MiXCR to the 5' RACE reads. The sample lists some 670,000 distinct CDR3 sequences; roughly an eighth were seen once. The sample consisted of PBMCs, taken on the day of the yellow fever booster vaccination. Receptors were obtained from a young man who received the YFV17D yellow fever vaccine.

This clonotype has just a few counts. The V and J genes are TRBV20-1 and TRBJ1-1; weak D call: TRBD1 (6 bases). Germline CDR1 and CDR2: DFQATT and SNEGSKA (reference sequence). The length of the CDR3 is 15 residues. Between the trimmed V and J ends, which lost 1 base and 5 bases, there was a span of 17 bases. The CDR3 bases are TGCAGTGCTAGAGTCCCTTACAGGGTGGGGACTGAAGCTTTCTTT. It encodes CSARVPYRVGTEAFF.

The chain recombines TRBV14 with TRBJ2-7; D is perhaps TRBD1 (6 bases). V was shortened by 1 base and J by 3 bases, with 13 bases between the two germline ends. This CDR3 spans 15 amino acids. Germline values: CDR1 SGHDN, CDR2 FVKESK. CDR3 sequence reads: CASSQALGANYEQYF. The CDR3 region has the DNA TGTGCCAGCAGCCAAGCTTTGGGGGCGAACTACGAGCAGTACTTC.

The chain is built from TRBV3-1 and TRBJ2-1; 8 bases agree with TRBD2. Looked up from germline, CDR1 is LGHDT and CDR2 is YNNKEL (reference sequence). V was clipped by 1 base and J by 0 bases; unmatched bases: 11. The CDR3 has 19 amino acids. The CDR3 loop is CASSQGGLLAEPSYNEQFF. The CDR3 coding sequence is TGTGCCAGCAGCCAAGGAGGCCTACTAGCGGAACCCTCCTACAATGAGCAGTTCTTC.

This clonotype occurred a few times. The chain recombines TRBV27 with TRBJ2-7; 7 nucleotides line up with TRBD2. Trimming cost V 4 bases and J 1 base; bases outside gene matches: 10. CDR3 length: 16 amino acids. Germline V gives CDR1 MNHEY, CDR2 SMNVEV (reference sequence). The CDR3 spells CASSSPGGPRSYEQYF. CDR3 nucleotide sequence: TGTGCCAGCAGTTCCCCGGGGGGACCGCGATCCTACGAGCAGTACTTC.

The DNA for the CDR3 is TGTGCCAGCAGCTTAGAACCCCTCCCCCACGAGCAGTACTTC. Translating gives CASSLEPLPHEQYF. V gene TRBV7-9 combines with J gene TRBJ2-7, with D unclear. CDR3 size: 14 residues. Germline loops: CDR1 SEHNR, CDR2 FQNEAQ (reference sequence). V lost 1 base to trimming and J lost 5 bases, with 12 bases between them.

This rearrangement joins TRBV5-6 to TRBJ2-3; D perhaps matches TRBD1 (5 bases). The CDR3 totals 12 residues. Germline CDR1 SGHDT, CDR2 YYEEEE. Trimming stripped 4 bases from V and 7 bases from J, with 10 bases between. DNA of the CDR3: TGTGCCAGCAGCGAAAGGACATATACGCAGTATTTT. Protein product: CASSERTYTQYF.